This T cell receptor beta chain derives from a study of cytomegalovirus exposure and HLA in healthy donors. Turning to the study itself: HLA-typed donors contributed some 85 million unique TCRs, which were held in an early data release. Points from the study as a whole: Clonal expansion was found to be greater in HLA-associated TCR beta chains than in equally common others in a later analysis. TCR beta V segments were, for the most part, productive about 87% or about 30% of the time in an earlier analysis. Some V segments, including TRBV6-2 and TRBV6-3, were excluded as indistinguishable.

A multiplex PCR was run with 60 Vbeta primers and 13 Jbeta primers. Measured with immunoSEQ multiplex PCR; TCRdb has only the in-frame clones, and not every one. Of fewer than 200,000 clones in the sample, around 82% were seen once. The J segment lost 4 bases and the V segment lost 5 bases, leaving 7 bases of the junction unmatched. Germline CDR1 MNHEY, CDR2 SVGAGI. The CDR3 has 14 amino acids. Note on this clone: Its target is not known.

This receptor was obtained from a male donor in good health and CMV-seronegative. The rearrangement joins TRBV6-5 to TRBJ2-7, with TRBD1 identical over 8 bases. Sequenced: PBMCs. In DNA, the CDR3 is TGTGCCAGCAGTGCACAGGGGGTCTCGTACGAGCAGTACTTC. Translation gives CASSAQGVSYEQYF.